This T cell receptor beta chain was captured in a study of blood T cell repertoires in COVID-19. The overall study: Acute and convalescent COVID-19 specimens originated in the United States, Italy and Spain.

The table came from immunoSEQ multiplex PCR; TCRdb's copy has only in-frame clones and leaves some out. In the table there are some 230,000 clones, around 84% of which are singletons. After removal of 5 bases from V and 8 bases from J, the junction contained 14 bases not matched to a gene. The length of the CDR3 is 15 residues. CDR1 and CDR2 (germline): SGHVS, FNYEAQ. This clonotype was obtained from a woman aged 60 to 75 who had recovered from COVID-19. The sequenced sample consisted of peripheral blood. The gene calls are TRBV7-6 and TRBJ2-7, with 8 positions matching TRBD2. This CDR3 is CASSLEGSGGLQQYF. Here the CDR3 DNA reads TGTGCCAGCAGCCTGGAGGGCAGCGGGGGTCTTCAGCAGTACTTC.